These 22 T cell receptor beta chains were sequenced from one sample in a study of blood T cell repertoires in COVID-19. Clones were read by immunoSEQ multiplex PCR, and TCRdb kept only the in-frame ones, dropping some. The profile shows around 76,000 clones, 81% of them singletons. Source material: peripheral blood. The receptors stem from a woman in her 70s with acute or convalescent COVID-19.

The chain recombines TRBV19 with TRBJ2-3, with a tentative D call TRBD1 (6 bases). This CDR3 has 15 amino acids. The germline V and J ends were trimmed by 5 bases and 1 base, with 13 bases remaining between them. The V gene's germline CDR1 is LNHDA and CDR2 SQIVND (reference sequence). The CDR3 sequence: CASSLPTGGTDTQYF. CDR3 sequence (DNA): TGTGCCAGTAGTCTCCCGACAGGAGGCACAGATACGCAGTATTTT.

V and J are TRBV6-5 and TRBJ1-2; a weak D match, TRBD1 (6 bases). The CDR3 is made up of 14 amino acids. Trimming stripped 6 bases from V and 0 bases from J, with 11 bases between. CDR1 and CDR2 from the germline V gene are MNHEY and SVGAGI. CDR3 bases: TGTGCCAGCAGCCAGGGGCTCGCTAACTATGGCTACACCTTC. This gives the protein CASSQGLANYGYTF.

The rearrangement uses TRBV7-2 and TRBJ1-2, with 7 positions matching TRBD1. The length of the CDR3 is 13 residues. Looked up from germline, CDR1 is SGHTA and CDR2 is FQGNSA. With 5 bases clipped from V and 5 bases from J, the junction kept 5 bases outside the gene matches. CDR3 bases: TGTGCCAGCAGCGTTGGGACAGCTTATGGCTACACCTTC. Protein sequence: CASSVGTAYGYTF.

The chain joins TRBV5-1 to TRBJ1-6, with 7 positions matching TRBD1. Trimming cost V 2 bases and J 6 bases; bases outside gene matches: 8. CDR3 length equals 16 residues. Germline assignment: CDR1 SGHRS and CDR2 YFSETQ. The CDR3 DNA is TGCGCCAGCAGCTTTGACAGGGTGGGTGGTAATTCACCCCTCCACTTT. It specifies CASSFDRVGGNSPLHF. Based on the CDR3 plus reference TRBV5-1 and TRBJ1-6, the full variable domain is KAGVTQTPRYLIKTRGQQVTLSCSPISGHRSVSWYQQTPGQGLQFLFEYFSETQRNKGNFPGRFSGRQFSNSRSEMNVSTLELGDSALYLCASSFDRVGGNSPLHFGNGTRLTVT.

The chain joins TRBV3-1 (or the pseudogene TRBV3-2) to TRBJ1-1; 9 nucleotides match TRBD1. Germline V gives CDR1 LGHDT, CDR2 YNNKEL (reference sequence). This CDR3 is built from 16 residues. J was trimmed by 0 bases and V by 4 bases; bases with no gene match: 6. CDR3 in amino acids: CASSRAGTGLNTEAFF. The CDR3, as DNA: TGTGCCAGCAGCCGAGCCGGGACAGGGTTGAACACTGAAGCTTTCTTT.

J is TRBJ1-4 and V is TRBV7-9, with 7 bases that match TRBD1. Germline CDR1 is SEHNR and CDR2 is FQNEAQ (reference sequence). V shed 5 bases, J shed 3 bases, and the junction held 3 bases outside the gene matches. The CDR3 loop spans 14 amino acids. CDR3 nucleotides: TGTGCCAGCAGCCGAGGGACAGCTAATGAAAAACTGTTTTTT. Its translation: CASSRGTANEKLFF.

In its sample, this clone was seen once. The chain couples TRBV18 to TRBJ2-1; 8 bases are shared with TRBD2. Germline CDR1 KGHSH, CDR2 LQKENI. V was clipped by 2 bases and J by 6 bases; unmatched bases: 9. The CDR3 length is 16 residues. The CDR3 loop is CASSPDGTRSINEQFF. The CDR3 DNA is TGTGCCAGCTCACCAGATGGGACTAGATCAATCAATGAGCAGTTCTTC. The entire variable domain, with the rest obtained from reference TRBV18 and TRBJ2-1, is as follows: NAGVMQNPRHLVRRRGQEARLRCSPMKGHSHVYWYRQLPEEGLKFMVYLQKENIIDESGMPKERFSAEFPKEGPSILRIQQVVRGDSAAYFCASSPDGTRSINEQFFGPGTRLTVL.

The V call is TRBV9, the J call TRBJ2-7; D may be TRBD2 (6 bases). V was trimmed by 0 bases and J by 6 bases, leaving 16 bases between them. The CDR3 runs to 15 residues. Germline V gene sequence: CDR1 SGDLS, CDR2 YYNGEE. Written as DNA, the CDR3 is TGTGCCAGCAGCGTAGAAGGGACTCCTCTATCCGAGCAGTACTTC. Translation: CASSVEGTPLSEQYF.

The rearrangement uses TRBV19 and TRBJ1-5, with TRBD1 identical over 9 bases. CDR1 is LNHDA and CDR2 is SQIVND in the germline V gene (reference sequence). Trimming cost V 4 bases and J 6 bases; bases outside gene matches: 4. CDR3 size: 14 residues. CDR3 nucleotides: TGTGCCAGTAGTACCGGGACAGGGCTTCAGCCCCAGCATTTT. This codes for CASSTGTGLQPQHF.

CDR3 amino acids: CASSLSVGGGTDTQYF. The CDR3 DNA reads as TGTGCCAGCTCACTGTCAGTTGGAGGTGGCACAGATACGCAGTATTTT. The rearrangement joins TRBV18 to TRBJ2-3; D perhaps matches TRBD2 (5 bases). In germline, CDR1 is KGHSH, CDR2 LQKENI. V was pared by 4 bases and J by 1 base, with 15 bases between. The CDR3 loop spans 16 amino acids.

This chain connects TRBV7-2 to TRBJ2-5; 9 positions agree with TRBD2. CDR1 and CDR2 from the germline V gene are SGHTA and FQGNSA. There are 16 residues in the CDR3. Unmatched junction bases numbered 7, after V lost 0 bases and J lost 5 bases. CDR3 coding DNA: TGTGCCAGCAGCTTAGCGAGGTTGGCGGGGGGGGAGACCCAGTACTTC. Translated: CASSLARLAGGETQYF.

The chain carries TRBV18 and TRBJ2-6; D perhaps matches TRBD1 (5 bases). The ends were cut back, 0 bases at V and 2 bases at J, with 14 bases in the middle. Germline V gene lookup returns CDR1 KGHSH and CDR2 LQKENI. CDR3 size: 18 residues. The CDR3 is CASSPPAPGITGANVLTF. CDR3 nucleotides: TGTGCCAGCTCACCACCAGCCCCAGGGATTACTGGGGCCAACGTCCTGACTTTC.

The gene calls are TRBV7-2 and TRBJ1-3, with D unclear. The germline V and J ends were trimmed by 2 bases and 0 bases, with 11 bases remaining between them. The CDR3 has 16 amino acids. Per germline, CDR1 SGHTA and CDR2 FQGNSA. This CDR3 reads CASSLRRSDSGNTIYF. In DNA, the CDR3 is TGTGCCAGCAGCTTAAGGCGGTCGGACTCTGGAAACACCATATATTTT.

The gene calls are TRBV19 and TRBJ2-2, with 10 bases that match TRBD2. Germline V gene sequence: CDR1 LNHDA, CDR2 SQIVND (reference sequence). This CDR3 has 17 amino acids. V trimming: 4 bases; J trimming: 4 bases; junction bases outside the gene matches: 9. DNA of the CDR3: TGTGCCAGTAGTACCAGGTCCGCTAGCGGGGGCACCGGGGAGCTGTTTTTT. Its protein product is CASSTRSASGGTGELFF.

This chain joins TRBV14 and TRBJ1-4; D is ambiguous. This CDR3 region has 15 residues. The germline V gene encodes CDR1 SGHDN and CDR2 FVKESK. Trimming took off 2 bases at V and 2 bases at J, with 9 bases between the two ends. Here the CDR3 reads CASSQNLRTNEKLFF. CDR3 DNA sequence: TGTGCCAGCAGCCAAAACCTGAGGACTAATGAAAAACTGTTTTTT.

This chain uses TRBV14 with TRBJ1-1; 7 bases match TRBD1. This CDR3 region has 13 residues. Trimming took 6 bases from V and 5 from J; bases not matched to a gene: 6. Per the germline V gene, CDR1 is SGHDN and CDR2 is FVKESK. CDR3 in DNA: TGTGCCAGCAGTTTTAAACAGGGGACTGAAGCTTTCTTT. Translation: CASSFKQGTEAFF.

V usage is TRBV7-2 and J usage is TRBJ2-1; weak D call: TRBD1 (6 bases). Germline values: CDR1 SGHTA, CDR2 FQGNSA. V was cut by 5 bases and J by 5 bases, with 19 bases left in between. The CDR3 runs to 16 residues. The CDR3 region has the DNA TGTGCCAGCAGCCCACGTGGACAGTCTAAGAACAATGAGCAGTTCTTC. This codes for CASSPRGQSKNNEQFF.

The chain recombines TRBV12-3 or TRBV12-4 with TRBJ1-5, with unresolved D. V was cut by 6 bases and J by 5 bases, with 8 bases left in between. The CDR3 is 12 residues long. The CDR3 coding sequence is TGTGCCAGCAGGTTTCTAGATCAGCCCCAGCATTTT. It specifies CASRFLDQPQHF.

The CDR3 sequence is CASSQEKSGKYTF. Here the CDR3 DNA reads TGTGCCAGCAGCCAAGAAAAGAGCGGAAAGTACACCTTC. The J gene is TRBJ1-2, the V gene TRBV3-1 (or the pseudogene TRBV3-2); D is unclear. There are 13 residues in the CDR3. Germline values: CDR1 LGHDT, CDR2 YNNKEL (reference sequence). Trimming left V 0 bases short and J 11 bases short, with 13 bases between.

This sequence joins TRBV6-5 and TRBJ2-5; 7 bases agree with TRBD1. V shed 8 bases, J shed 5 bases, and the junction held 8 bases outside the gene matches. Germline CDR1 and CDR2: MNHEY and SVGAGI. The length of the CDR3 is 13 residues. DNA of the CDR3: TGTGCCAGCGCACAGGGGTCGGGGGAGACCCAGTACTTC. Residues: CASAQGSGETQYF.

The chain has TRBV6-2 or TRBV6-3 and TRBJ2-3, with D perhaps TRBD1 (5 bases). V lost 3 bases and J lost 4, with 14 bases in between. The V gene's germline CDR1 is MNHEY and CDR2 SVGEGT. This CDR3 is built from 15 residues. The CDR3 loop is CASSYPPGKADTQYF. As DNA, the CDR3 is TGTGCCAGCAGTTATCCCCCAGGGAAGGCAGATACGCAGTATTTT.

The chain couples TRBV19 to TRBJ2-1, with D possibly matching TRBD2 (6 bases). The CDR3 is 14 amino acids. V was pared by 4 bases and J by 7 bases, with 14 bases between. Germline V lookup: CDR1 LNHDA, CDR2 SQIVND (reference sequence). The CDR3 DNA is TGTGCCAGTAGTACAGCTGAGGAGGGGAATGAGCAGTTCTTC. Protein: CASSTAEEGNEQFF.